In this sample, the clone carrying this T cell receptor beta chain turned up once. Its specificity is not known. Germline-derived CDR1 and CDR2 are MDHEN and SYDVKM. There are 14 residues in the CDR3. V lost 5 bases and J lost 3, with 13 bases in between. Donors were drawn from the roughly 130-subject validation cohort, separate from the roughly 610-subject first cohort. Generated by immunoSEQ multiplex PCR, the TCRdb table keeps only in-frame clones and is missing some. The data show 90,000 to 140,000 clones, with about 88% seen just once and roughly 4% held by the top ten. This sample is drawn from a study of cytomegalovirus exposure and HLA in healthy donors. Study details: The roughly 130 validation repertoires used the same platform as the 650 to 800 first-cohort repertoires, a later analysis reported.

Findings and limits, study-wide: Most TCRs appeared rarely, but some public TCRs recurred in many donors. The classifier reportedly diagnosed cytomegalovirus status with high sensitivity and specificity.

The material sequenced was PBMCs. The receptor was isolated from a young woman in good health and CMV-seropositive. The V call is TRBV28, the J call TRBJ1-2, with D maybe TRBD1 (6 bases). The CDR3 loop is CASSRRDTYYGYTF. CDR3 sequence (DNA): TGTGCCAGCAGTAGAAGGGACACTTACTATGGCTACACCTTC.